This T cell receptor beta chain was documented in a study of blood T cell repertoires in COVID-19. Study at large: Sites across the United States, Italy and Spain contributed samples from acute and convalescent COVID-19. T cells, B-cell-depleted T cells, or PBMCs provided the cDNA or gDNA that served as material.

The CDR3 totals 16 residues. Germline V CDR1 and CDR2: MGHRA, YSYEKL. Trimming took 2 bases from V and 4 from J, leaving 17 bases between them. As handled by the study authors: Amplifying reference gene primers gave estimates of nucleated cell counts. TCRdb keeps only in-frame clones here, not all; method: immunoSEQ multiplex PCR. From that table come the V and J calls and clone size; the DNA was used to work out D and trimming. The data show around 200,000 clones, about nine tenths seen once. Sequencing used peripheral blood. The V gene is TRBV4-1, the J gene TRBJ2-5; D is perhaps TRBD1 (5 bases). The receptor's source is a man between 18 and 35 years old with active or convalescent COVID-19. The CDR3 reads CASSQFSAQATETQYF. In DNA form, the CDR3 reads TGCGCCAGCAGCCAATTTTCTGCACAGGCGACAGAGACCCAGTACTTC.